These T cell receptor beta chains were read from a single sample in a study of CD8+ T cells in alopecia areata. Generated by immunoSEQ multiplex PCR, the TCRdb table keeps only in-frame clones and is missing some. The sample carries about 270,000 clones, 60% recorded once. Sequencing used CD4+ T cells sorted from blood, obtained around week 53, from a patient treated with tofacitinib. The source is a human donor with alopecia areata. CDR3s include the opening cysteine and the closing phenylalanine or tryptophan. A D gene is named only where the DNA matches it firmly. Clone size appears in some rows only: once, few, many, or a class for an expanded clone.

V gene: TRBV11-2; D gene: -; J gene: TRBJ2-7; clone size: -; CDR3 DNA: TGTGCCAGCAGCTTAAAGGGCGGGAACTACGAGCAGTACTTC; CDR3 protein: CASSLKGGNYEQYF
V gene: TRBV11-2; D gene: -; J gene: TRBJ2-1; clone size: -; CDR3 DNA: TGTGCCAGCAGCTTAGATAGGGCAGGCAATGAGCAGTTCTTC; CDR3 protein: CASSLDRAGNEQFF
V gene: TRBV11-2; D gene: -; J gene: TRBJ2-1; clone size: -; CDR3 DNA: TGTGCCAGCAGCAAAGTAACAGAGGCCCATGAGCAGTTCTTC; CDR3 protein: CASSKVTEAHEQFF
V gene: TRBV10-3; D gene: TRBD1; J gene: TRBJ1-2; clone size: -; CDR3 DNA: TGTGCCATTGAGGGGGCGCGGGGTAACTATGGCTACACCTTC; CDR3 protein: CAIEGARGNYGYTF
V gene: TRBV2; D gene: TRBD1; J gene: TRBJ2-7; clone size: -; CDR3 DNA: TGTGCCAGCAGTGAGGGACAGGTGGAGTACTTC; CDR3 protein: CASSEGQVEYF
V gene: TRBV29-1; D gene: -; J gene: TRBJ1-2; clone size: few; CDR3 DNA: TGCAGCGTCGCCCTTGCTAACTATGGCTACACCTTC; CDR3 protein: CSVALANYGYTF
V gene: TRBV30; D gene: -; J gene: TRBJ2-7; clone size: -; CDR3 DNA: TGTGCCTGGAGTACCGGGGGCGCCTCCTGGGAGCAGTACTTC; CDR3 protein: CAWSTGGASWEQYF
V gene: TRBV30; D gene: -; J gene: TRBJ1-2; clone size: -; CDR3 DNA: TGTGCCGGCGGAACATGGACATACCACTATGGCTACACCTTC; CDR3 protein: CAGGTWTYHYGYTF
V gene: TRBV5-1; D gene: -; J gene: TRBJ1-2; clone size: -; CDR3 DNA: TGCGCCAGCAGCTTGGACACCTATGGCTACACCTTC; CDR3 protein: CASSLDTYGYTF
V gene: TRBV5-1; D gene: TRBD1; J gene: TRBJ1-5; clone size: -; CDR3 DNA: TGCGCCAGCAGCTTGGGGACAGGGGGCAATCAGCCCCAGCATTTT; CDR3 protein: CASSLGTGGNQPQHF
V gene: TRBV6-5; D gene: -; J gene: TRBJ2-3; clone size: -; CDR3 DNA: TGTGCCAGCCGTCGAAGGAGGGGGTTCACAGATACGCAGTATTTT; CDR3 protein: CASRRRRGFTDTQYF
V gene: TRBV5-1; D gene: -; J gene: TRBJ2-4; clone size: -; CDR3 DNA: TGCGCCAGCAGCCCCAGAGGGGAACTAGGCATTCAGTACTTC; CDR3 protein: CASSPRGELGIQYF
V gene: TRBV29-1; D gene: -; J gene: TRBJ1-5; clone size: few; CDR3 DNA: TGCAGCGTTGGTTCAGGGGACAATCAGCCCCAGCATTTT; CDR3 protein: CSVGSGDNQPQHF
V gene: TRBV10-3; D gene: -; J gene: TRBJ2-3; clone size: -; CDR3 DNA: TGTGCCATCAGTGAGTTGTCTCCGGGAGATACGCAGTATTTT; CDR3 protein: CAISELSPGDTQYF
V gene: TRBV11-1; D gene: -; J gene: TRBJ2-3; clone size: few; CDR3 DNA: TGTGCCAGCAGCTTAAGGTCAGATACGCAGTATTTT; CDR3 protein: CASSLRSDTQYF
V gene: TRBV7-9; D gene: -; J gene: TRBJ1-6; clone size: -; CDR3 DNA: TGTGCCAGCAGCTTTGACACTGAATATAATTCACCCCTCCACTTT; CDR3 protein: CASSFDTEYNSPLHF
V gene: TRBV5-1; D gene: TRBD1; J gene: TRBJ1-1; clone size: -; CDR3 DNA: TGCGCCAGCAGCTTGGGGACAGGGGGCACTGAAGCTTTCTTT; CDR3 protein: CASSLGTGGTEAFF
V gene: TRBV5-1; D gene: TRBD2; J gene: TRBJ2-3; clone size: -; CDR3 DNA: TGCGCCAGCAGCTTCGAGCGGGGAGTCACAGATACGCAGTATTTT; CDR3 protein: CASSFERGVTDTQYF
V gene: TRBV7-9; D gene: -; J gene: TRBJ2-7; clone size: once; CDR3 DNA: TGTGCCAGCAGGCCCCTTACAGCTCCCGTTTCCTACGAGCAGTACTTC; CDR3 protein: CASRPLTAPVSYEQYF
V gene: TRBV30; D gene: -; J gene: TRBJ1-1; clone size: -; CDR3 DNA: TGTGCCTCCCGAGGGGGGATTGGTGAAGCTTTCTTT; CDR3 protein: CASRGGIGEAFF
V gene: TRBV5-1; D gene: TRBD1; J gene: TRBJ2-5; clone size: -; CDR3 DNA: TGCGCCAGCAGCTTGGGGGACAGCTGGGAGACCCAGTACTTC; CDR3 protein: CASSLGDSWETQYF
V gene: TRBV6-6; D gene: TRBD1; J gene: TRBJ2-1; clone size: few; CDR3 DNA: TGTGCCAGCAGTGAGGACAGGGGTAATGAGCAGTTCTTC; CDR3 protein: CASSEDRGNEQFF
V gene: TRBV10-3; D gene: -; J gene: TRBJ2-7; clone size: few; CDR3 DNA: TGTGCCATCTGGTCCGGGGACACAGTCGCCTACGAGCAGTACTTC; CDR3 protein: CAIWSGDTVAYEQYF
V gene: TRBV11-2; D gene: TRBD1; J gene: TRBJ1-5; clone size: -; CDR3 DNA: TGTGCCAGCAGCCAGGGGGACAATCAGCCCCAGCATTTT; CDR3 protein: CASSQGDNQPQHF
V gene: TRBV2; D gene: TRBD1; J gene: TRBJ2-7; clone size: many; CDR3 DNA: TGTGCCAGCAGGGGGACAGGGGGTAACGAGCAGTACTTC; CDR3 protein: CASRGTGGNEQYF
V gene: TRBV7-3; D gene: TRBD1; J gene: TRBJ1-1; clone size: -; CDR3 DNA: TGTGCCAGCAGCTCCCAGGGGGCGAACACTGAAGCTTTCTTT; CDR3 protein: CASSSQGANTEAFF
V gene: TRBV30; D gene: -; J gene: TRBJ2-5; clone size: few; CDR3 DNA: TGTGCCTCGGACAGCCAAGAGACCCAGTACTTC; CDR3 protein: CASDSQETQYF
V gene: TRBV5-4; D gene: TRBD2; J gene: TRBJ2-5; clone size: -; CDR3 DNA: TGTGCCAGCAGCTTTAGCGGGGGGCAAGAGACCCAGTACTTC; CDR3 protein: CASSFSGGQETQYF
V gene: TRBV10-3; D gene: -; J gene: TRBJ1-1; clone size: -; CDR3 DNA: TGTGCCATCAGTGAGGCCAAAGGGAATGAAGCTTTCTTT; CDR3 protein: CAISEAKGNEAFF
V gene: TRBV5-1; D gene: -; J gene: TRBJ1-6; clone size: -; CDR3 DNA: TGCGCCAGCAGCCCGCGTGGCAGGCTAAATTCACCCCTCCACTTT; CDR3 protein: CASSPRGRLNSPLHF